The 22 T cell receptor beta chains reported below all come from one sample, sequenced in a study of blood T cell repertoires in COVID-19 (dated by TCRdb to about 2020). Library creation used the immunoSEQ multiplex PCR assay. TCRdb took this table from immuneACCESS and kept in-frame rearrangements with V and J called. Such tables lack part of the clones; where checked against another copy, unresolved V genes explain under half of the gap, and the rest is unexplained. The sample records 250,000 to 350,000 clones, approximately 89% of which are singletons. 6.5% to 9.5% of the sample comes from the top ten. The sequenced material came from peripheral blood. The receptors stem from a woman aged 50 to 60 who had recovered from COVID-19.

In this sample, this clone turned up once. The J gene is TRBJ2-7, the V gene TRBV5-8; D is unresolved. Germline assignment: CDR1 SGHTS and CDR2 YDEGEE. The V end lost 10 bases, the J end lost 3 bases, and 8 bases lay between the germline ends. This CDR3 region has 10 residues. The CDR3 DNA reads as TGTGCCCGTCTCCTCTACGAGCAGTACTTC. Its translation: CARLLYEQYF.

The V and J genes are TRBV4-3 and TRBJ1-1; no reliable D call. From germline, CDR1 is LGHNA and CDR2 YSLEER. The CDR3 consists of 15 residues. V lost 5 bases and J 1 base, leaving 14 bases between the germline ends. The CDR3 reads CASSAGLWPNTEAFF. The CDR3 nucleotides are TGCGCCAGCAGCGCTGGGCTCTGGCCGAACACTGAAGCTTTCTTT.

V is TRBV10-3 and J is TRBJ2-5; 8 bases are a match to TRBD2. The germline CDR1 and CDR2 sequences are ENHRY and SYGVKD. The CDR3 consists of 16 residues. Trimming at V came to 4 bases and at J to 1 base, leaving 8 bases not matched to a gene. The CDR3 sequence: CAISGYETSAQETQYF. CDR3 nucleotide sequence: TGTGCCATCAGTGGGTATGAGACTAGCGCCCAAGAGACCCAGTACTTC.

V gene TRBV7-2 combines with J gene TRBJ1-1; D call uncertain. Deletions cut 1 base from V and 3 bases from J, with 12 bases between. Germline V gene lookup returns CDR1 SGHTA and CDR2 FQGNSA. The CDR3 spans 15 residues. This CDR3 reads CASSLVPTGDTEAFF. In DNA form, the CDR3 reads TGTGCCAGCAGCTTAGTACCGACGGGAGACACTGAAGCTTTCTTT.

The chain employs TRBV29-1 and TRBJ1-1; D gene unclear. V dropped 6 bases and J dropped 1 base, with 6 bases sitting between them. CDR1 and CDR2 (germline): SQVTM, ANQGSEA. The CDR3 is 11 amino acids. CDR3 residues: CSVGRNTEAFF. The CDR3 nucleotides are TGCAGCGTAGGGAGGAACACTGAAGCTTTCTTT.

The chain links TRBV19 to TRBJ1-1; TRBD1 matches at 12 bases. Germline V CDR1 and CDR2: LNHDA, SQIVND (reference sequence). V dropped 6 bases and J dropped 3; count of bases not matched to a gene: 11. The CDR3 runs to 17 residues. CDR3 sequence (DNA): TGTGCCAGTAGCGGTGGGACAGGGGGCCTGGAAGACACTGAAGCTTTCTTT. This codes for CASSGGTGGLEDTEAFF.

The chain is built from TRBV7-9 and TRBJ2-2, with 10 bases aligning to TRBD2. There are 15 residues in the CDR3. V lost 6 bases and J lost 9; bases outside the gene matches: 10. Germline loops: CDR1 SEHNR, CDR2 FQNEAQ (reference sequence). CDR3 residues: CASSPTGLAVRELFF. The CDR3 nucleotides read TGTGCCAGCAGTCCTACAGGACTAGCGGTACGGGAGCTGTTTTTT. Complete variable domain (other parts from reference TRBV7-9 and TRBJ2-2): DTGVSQNPRHKITKRGQNVTFRCDPISEHNRLYWYRQTLGQGPEFLTYFQNEAQLEKSRLLSDRFSAERPKGSFSTLEIQRTEQGDSAMYLCASSPTGLAVRELFFGEGSRLTVL.

The chain links TRBV30 to TRBJ2-7; D is perhaps TRBD1 (5 bases). The germline V and J ends were trimmed by 8 bases and 2 bases, with 13 bases remaining between them. The CDR3 has 12 amino acids. Germline V gene sequence: CDR1 GTSNPN, CDR2 SVGIG (reference sequence). Here the CDR3 DNA reads TGTGCCAGCCAAGGGGATCCCTACGAGCAGTACTTC. It encodes CASQGDPYEQYF.

The chain employs TRBV10-3 and TRBJ2-3; TRBD2 might be the D (6 bases). Germline assignment: CDR1 ENHRY and CDR2 SYGVKD. The CDR3 totals 13 residues. V was cut by 5 bases and J by 6 bases, with 12 bases left in between. This CDR3 is CAISRPEGDTQYF. The CDR3 DNA is TGTGCCATCAGTCGACCGGAGGGGGATACGCAGTATTTT.

The sample holds a few counts of this clone. This likely came from a read error, as a far larger clone is one base away. Within the sample, other DNA sequences also encode this same CDR3. The chain is built from TRBV6-5 and TRBJ1-2; 8 nucleotides line up with TRBD1. The germline gives CDR1 MNHEY, CDR2 SVGAGI. This CDR3 is 14 amino acids long. The V and J ends lost 0 bases and 4 bases, in that order; junction bases with no gene match: 1. CDR3 protein: CASSYSTGGYGYTF. The CDR3 nucleotides are TGTGCCAGCAGTTACTCAACAGGGGGCTATGGCTACACCTTC.

The V and J genes are TRBV6-5 and TRBJ2-2, with TRBD2 identical over 7 bases. Germline CDR1 reads MNHEY; CDR2 reads SVGAGI. Trimming removed 7 bases from V and 4 bases from J; junction bases left unmatched: 9. The CDR3 contains 15 residues. The chain's CDR3 is CASKETASGTGELFF. The CDR3 region has the DNA TGTGCCAGCAAAGAAACTGCTAGCGGCACCGGGGAGCTGTTTTTT.

This sequence joins TRBV5-1 and TRBJ1-6; 9 nucleotides line up with TRBD1. Trimming took 5 bases from V and 10 from J; bases not matched to a gene: 7. CDR3 length equals 14 residues. Germline V lookup: CDR1 SGHRS, CDR2 YFSETQ. CDR3 protein: CASSSGQGVSPLHF. The DNA of the CDR3 is TGCGCCAGCAGTTCGGGACAGGGAGTCTCACCCCTCCACTTT.

The chain employs TRBV27 and TRBJ2-7; D not certain. The CDR3 sequence is 13 residues long. Trimming took 3 bases from V and 4 from J, leaving 10 bases between them. Germline CDR1 is MNHEY and CDR2 is SMNVEV (reference sequence). This chain's CDR3 is CASSFGQIYEQYF. CDR3 in DNA: TGTGCCAGCAGTTTTGGCCAGATATACGAGCAGTACTTC.

This rearrangement joins TRBV18 to TRBJ1-2; 7 bases line up with TRBD1. The CDR3 contains 12 residues. Trimming removed 6 bases from V and 2 bases from J; junction bases left unmatched: 0. Germline assignment: CDR1 KGHSH and CDR2 LQKENI. This chain's CDR3 is CASSTGNYGYTF. The CDR3, as DNA: TGTGCCAGCTCGACAGGGAACTATGGCTACACCTTC.

This chain links TRBV7-2 with TRBJ1-5; a weak D match, TRBD1 (5 bases). Trimming shortened V by 1 base and J by 5 bases, and 12 bases separated the two germline ends. The CDR3 has 15 residues. Germline V lookup: CDR1 SGHTA, CDR2 FQGNSA. The CDR3 DNA sequence: TGTGCCAGCAGCTTAGGGGAGGGGCGCGATCAGCCCCAGCATTTT. The encoded protein is CASSLGEGRDQPQHF.

The rearrangement links TRBV11-1 to TRBJ1-6; weak D call: TRBD1 (6 bases). The V gene's germline CDR1 is SGHAT and CDR2 FQDESV (reference sequence). The CDR3 is 16 amino acids. The V end was cut by 0 bases, the J end by 7 bases, with 13 bases between. The CDR3 coding sequence is TGTGCCAGCAGCTTAGCGGGCAGGGGTAGGAATTCACCCCTCCACTTT. Its translation is CASSLAGRGRNSPLHF.

This chain uses TRBV7-2 with TRBJ1-5, with D maybe TRBD1 (6 bases). Trimming shortened V by 3 bases and J by 3 bases, and 9 bases separated the two germline ends. This CDR3 has 14 residues. From germline, CDR1 is SGHTA and CDR2 FQGNSA. The CDR3 sequence: CASSLTGYNQPQHF. The CDR3 bases are TGTGCCAGCAGCTTGACAGGCTACAATCAGCCCCAGCATTTT.

The gene calls are TRBV28 and TRBJ1-2, with D perhaps TRBD1 (6 bases). The V gene's germline CDR1 is MDHEN and CDR2 SYDVKM. The CDR3 contains 12 residues. The germline V and J ends were trimmed by 8 bases and 7 bases, with 14 bases remaining between them. The CDR3 here is CASRVGGAGYTF. The CDR3 nucleotides read TGTGCCAGCCGGGTCGGGGGGGCTGGCTACACCTTC.

The chain employs TRBV28 and TRBJ1-2, with a weak D call TRBD1 (6 bases). Trimming took 3 bases from V and 4 from J, leaving 15 bases between them. CDR3 size: 15 residues. Germline assignment: CDR1 MDHEN and CDR2 SYDVKM. The CDR3 DNA reads TGTGCCAGCAGTTTTATTGCCCGCAGGGGCTATGGCTACACCTTC. This codes for CASSFIARRGYGYTF.

The V gene is TRBV5-6, the J gene TRBJ1-2, with TRBD1 identical over 9 bases. There are 14 residues in the CDR3. Germline V gene sequence: CDR1 SGHDT, CDR2 YYEEEE. The trim removed 4 bases at V and 5 bases at J, leaving 6 bases unmatched. Here the CDR3 reads CASSHDRGRYGYTF. CDR3 in DNA: TGTGCCAGCAGCCACGACAGGGGGAGATATGGCTACACCTTC.

The chain joins TRBV6-5 to TRBJ2-2; D call uncertain. The length of the CDR3 is 12 residues. Germline CDR1 is MNHEY and CDR2 is SVGAGI. Trimming took 8 bases from V and 4 from J, leaving 8 bases between them. CDR3 nucleotides: TGTGCCAGCTTACTTGGCACCGGGGAGCTGTTTTTT. Protein sequence: CASLLGTGELFF.

The V and J genes are TRBV6-6 and TRBJ2-2, with 7 bases lining up with TRBD1. J gave up 2 bases and V 6 bases, and 6 bases lay outside the gene matches. The germline V gene has CDR1 MNHNY and CDR2 SVGAGI (reference sequence). The CDR3 consists of 15 residues. CDR3 DNA sequence: TGTGCCAGCAGATACGACAGGGTAAACACCGGGGAGCTGTTTTTT. Protein sequence: CASRYDRVNTGELFF.